Below, one T cell receptor beta chain is given with its context. In the study's own analysis: Amplification of reference gene primers was used by the study to estimate nucleated cell counts. This table comes from immunoSEQ multiplex PCR, and its TCRdb copy is limited to in-frame clones, with some not included. Clone size and V and J calls were adopted from that table, with D and trimming inferred from the DNA. The table lists approximately 76,000 clones, roughly 86% of them singletons, with approximately 1.8% in the top ten. The data originate from a study of blood T cell repertoires in COVID-19. Overall study context: The United States, Italy and Spain were the sources of the acute and convalescent COVID-19 samples. From T cells, B-cell-depleted T cells, or PBMCs came the material, which was cDNA or gDNA.

CDR1 and CDR2 from the germline V gene are MNHEY and SVGEGT. Trimming cost V 2 bases and J 3 bases; bases outside gene matches: 4. The CDR3 length is 16 residues. The material sequenced was peripheral blood. The receptor's source is a woman aged 60-70 years with acute or convalescent COVID-19. The genes are TRBV6-2 or TRBV6-3 and TRBJ2-5; 12 nucleotides agree with TRBD2. The CDR3 loop is CASSYPLAGGKETQYF. CDR3 sequence (DNA): TGTGCCAGCAGTTACCCACTAGCGGGGGGAAAAGAGACCCAGTACTTC.